This T cell receptor (beta chain) stems from a study of T cell responses to AZD1222 COVID-19 vaccine. Here immunoSEQ multiplex PCR was the method, and the copy in TCRdb shows in-frame clones only, minus some. Found here are 150,000 to 180,000 clones, around 85% of them singletons; the top ten hold roughly 5.8%. This clone came up once. The sample in question was peripheral blood, obtained on day 0 of MenACWY control vaccination. The origin of this receptor is an adult in good health.

The CDR3 loop reads CASRAGHGKNEQFF. CDR3 DNA: TGTGCCAGCAGAGCGGGACATGGGAAAAATGAGCAGTTCTTC. The chain employs TRBV6-5 and TRBJ2-1; D may be TRBD2 (7 bases). Germline V gene data show CDR1 as MNHEY and CDR2 as SVGAGI. CDR3 length: 14 amino acids. Trimming pared 6 bases from V and 7 bases from J, leaving 16 bases between.